This passage covers 2 T cell receptor beta chains from one sample sequenced in a study of vaccination and CD4 T cells after COVID-19. TCRdb called the PCR reads again in MiXCR, with one record for every CDR3 protein. The table lists tens of thousands of distinct CDR3 sequences, more than 40% of them singletons. As for time point: late sampling 161 to 241 days after vaccination in a few convalescent patients. The input for sequencing was CD4+ T cells from blood, taken about 7 months after SARS-CoV-2 vaccination. Receptors were obtained from a human donor who had recovered from COVID-19.

This clonotype was detected once. The rearrangement links TRBV15 to TRBJ2-7; 7 bases map to TRBD1. Germline V CDR1 and CDR2: LNHNV, YYDKDF (reference sequence). This CDR3 region has 16 residues. V dropped 0 bases and J dropped 0; count of bases not matched to a gene: 5. CDR3 DNA sequence: TGTGCCACCAGCAGAGATCTTGGGGACAGCTCCTACGAGCAGTACTTC. Its translation is CATSRDLGDSSYEQYF.

The chain carries TRBV2 and TRBJ2-5, with 7 bases lining up with TRBD2. The CDR3 runs 13 residues. CDR1 is SNHLY, CDR2 FYNNEI, per germline. The junction had 4 bases not matched to a gene; V was cut back by 4 bases and J by 5 bases. The CDR3 region is CASSADGGETQYF. The CDR3 DNA reads as TGTGCCAGCAGTGCCGACGGGGGGGAGACCCAGTACTTC.